This T cell receptor (beta chain) was retrieved from a study of T-cell reconstitution after alpha-beta-depleted transplantation in children. Overall study results and limits: The authors attributed T-cell counts and diversity one year after transplant mostly to newly produced T cells. About two months after transplant, alpha-beta T cells reportedly came from several hundred expanded graft clones. Some patients owed their high day-60 TCRbeta diversity to surviving recipient T cells and thymic progenitors.

Germline values: CDR1 MDHEN, CDR2 SYDVKM. Trimming cost V 6 bases and J 4 bases; bases outside gene matches: 14. This CDR3 has 16 residues. A library of TCRbeta sequences, prepared with unique molecular identifiers, was generated. One entry per CDR3 protein, called by TCRdb with MiXCR from the PCR reads. Seen here are 250,000 to 300,000 distinct CDR3 sequences, around 10% observed once, and the top ten hold less than 9%. A remark on this clonotype: Its target is not known.

The V gene is TRBV28, the J gene TRBJ2-5; 7 bases agree with TRBD1. The sequences come from PBMCs, collected before TCRalphabeta/CD19-depleted stem cell transplant. This clonotype was sampled from a boy under three years old with acute myeloid leukemia, due to receive a stem cell transplant. The DNA for the CDR3 is TGTGCCAGCAGACGGTTGACAGGGATGGGGAGAGAGACCCAGTACTTC. It is translated as CASRRLTGMGRETQYF.